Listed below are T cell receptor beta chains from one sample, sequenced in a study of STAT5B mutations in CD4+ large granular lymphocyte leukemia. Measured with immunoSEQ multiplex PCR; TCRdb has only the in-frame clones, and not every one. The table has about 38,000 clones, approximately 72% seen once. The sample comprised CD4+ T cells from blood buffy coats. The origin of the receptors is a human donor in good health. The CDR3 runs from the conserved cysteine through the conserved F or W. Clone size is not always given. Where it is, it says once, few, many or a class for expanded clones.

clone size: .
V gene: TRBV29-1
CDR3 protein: CSVATTGNFNEQFF

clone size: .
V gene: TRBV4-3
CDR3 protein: CASSQDSPATGSEKLFF

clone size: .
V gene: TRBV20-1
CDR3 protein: CSAYFSRELFF

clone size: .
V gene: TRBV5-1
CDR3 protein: CASSLAGQVDKPLHF

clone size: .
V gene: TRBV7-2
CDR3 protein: CASSLVDVGTTEAVF

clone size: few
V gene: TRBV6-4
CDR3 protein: CASSPFGGTNTGELFF

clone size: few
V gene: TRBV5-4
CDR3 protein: CASHAGNGEKLFF

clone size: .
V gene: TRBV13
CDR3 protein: CASSFSYEQYF

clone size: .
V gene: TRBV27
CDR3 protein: CASSLVTGGGYTF

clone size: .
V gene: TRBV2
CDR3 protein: CASSVSGGDTDTQYF

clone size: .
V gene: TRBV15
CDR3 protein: CATSREDRKETQYF

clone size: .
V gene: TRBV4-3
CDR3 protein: CASSRDYYNEQFF

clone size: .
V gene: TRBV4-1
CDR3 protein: CASSQLGQAKETQYF

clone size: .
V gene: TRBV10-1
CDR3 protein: CASLWTGSRYEQYF

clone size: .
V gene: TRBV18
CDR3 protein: CASSPRTSGAADTQYF

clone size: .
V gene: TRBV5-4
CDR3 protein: CASSPGPWEKLFF

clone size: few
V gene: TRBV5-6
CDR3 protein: CASSLGQGDEQYF

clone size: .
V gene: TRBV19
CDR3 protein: CASSIGQGMIYEQYF

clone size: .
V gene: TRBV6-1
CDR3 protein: CASSEAGPRGGEQYF

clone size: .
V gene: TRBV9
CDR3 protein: CASSGLYQETQYF

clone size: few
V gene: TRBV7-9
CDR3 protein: CASSLARNGRRNEQFF

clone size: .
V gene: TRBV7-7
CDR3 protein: CASSLVGTTDTQYF

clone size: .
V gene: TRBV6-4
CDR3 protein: CASSDSGTAYNEQFF

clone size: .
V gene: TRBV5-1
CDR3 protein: CASSTDWTNTGELFF

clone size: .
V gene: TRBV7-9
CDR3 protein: CASTIPGLARNEQFF

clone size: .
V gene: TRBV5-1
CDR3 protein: CASSFNTGELFF

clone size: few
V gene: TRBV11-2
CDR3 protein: CASSFGGGGYGYTF

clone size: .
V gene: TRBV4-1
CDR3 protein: CASSQGLGRLDSKTIQYF

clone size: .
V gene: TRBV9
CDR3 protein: CASSVNPVPSTDTQYF

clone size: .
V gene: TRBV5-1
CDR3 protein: CASSLEAAGNNQPQHF

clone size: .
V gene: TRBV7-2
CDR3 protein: CASSPGIMNTEAFF

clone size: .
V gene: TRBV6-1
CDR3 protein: CASSTSGTEEETQYF

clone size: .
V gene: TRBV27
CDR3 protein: CASSRTGDEKLFF

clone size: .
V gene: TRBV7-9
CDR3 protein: CASSSAYEQYF

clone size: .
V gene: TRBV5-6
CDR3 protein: CASSLVLQGGGSPLHF

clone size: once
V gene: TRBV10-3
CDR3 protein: CAISEPGARETQYF

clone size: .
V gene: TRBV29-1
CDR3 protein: CSAARAANTGELFF

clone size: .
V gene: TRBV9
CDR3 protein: CASSAGLAGGTRELFF

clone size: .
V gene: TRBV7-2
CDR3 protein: CASSFSGLSSYEQYF

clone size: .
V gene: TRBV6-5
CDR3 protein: CASKRDSFNYGYTF

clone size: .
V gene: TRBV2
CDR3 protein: CASRPGTGRNGELFF

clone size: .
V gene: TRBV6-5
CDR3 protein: CASSQTGGRGETQYF

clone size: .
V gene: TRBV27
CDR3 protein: CASSTLDRDYGYTF

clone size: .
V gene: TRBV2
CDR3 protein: CASRWDRGYGYTF

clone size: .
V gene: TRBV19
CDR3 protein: CASSIPGSYEQYF

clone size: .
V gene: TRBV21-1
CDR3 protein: CASSKGASGRAGEQFF

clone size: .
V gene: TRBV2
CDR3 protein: CASSEEAENYGYTF

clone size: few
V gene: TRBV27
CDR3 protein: CASSPNRNQPQHF

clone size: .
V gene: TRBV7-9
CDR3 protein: CASSTRLAGGGETQYF

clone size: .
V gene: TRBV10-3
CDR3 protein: CAISESGQGGTEAFF

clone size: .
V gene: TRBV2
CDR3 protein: CASSESREQQETQYF

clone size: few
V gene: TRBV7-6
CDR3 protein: CASSFNTYTEAFF

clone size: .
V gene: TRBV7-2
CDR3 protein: CASSLRWSYEQYF

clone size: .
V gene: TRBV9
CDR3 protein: CASSVVGTPADGELFF

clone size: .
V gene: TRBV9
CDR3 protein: CASSALRGGNTEAFF

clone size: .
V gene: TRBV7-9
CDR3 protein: CASSEVAGASGEQYF

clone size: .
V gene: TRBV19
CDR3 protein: CASSIQDTGELFF